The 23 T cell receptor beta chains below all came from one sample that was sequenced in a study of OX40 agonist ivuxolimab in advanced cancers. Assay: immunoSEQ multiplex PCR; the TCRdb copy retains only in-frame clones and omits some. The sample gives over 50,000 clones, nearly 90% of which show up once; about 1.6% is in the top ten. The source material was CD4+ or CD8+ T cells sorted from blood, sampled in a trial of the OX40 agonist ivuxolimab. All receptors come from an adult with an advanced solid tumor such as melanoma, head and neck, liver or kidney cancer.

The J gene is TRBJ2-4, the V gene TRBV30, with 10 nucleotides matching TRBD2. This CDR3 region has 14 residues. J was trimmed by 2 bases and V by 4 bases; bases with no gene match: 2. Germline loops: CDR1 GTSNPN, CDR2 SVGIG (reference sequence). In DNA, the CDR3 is TGTGCCTGGACACTAGCGGGGACCAAAAACATTCAGTACTTC. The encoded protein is CAWTLAGTKNIQYF.

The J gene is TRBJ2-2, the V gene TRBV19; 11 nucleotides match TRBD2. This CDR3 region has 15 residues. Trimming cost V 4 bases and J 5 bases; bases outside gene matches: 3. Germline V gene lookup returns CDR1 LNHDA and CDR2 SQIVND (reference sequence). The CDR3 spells CASSTSGGRTGELFF. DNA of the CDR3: TGTGCCAGTAGTACTAGCGGGGGGCGGACCGGGGAGCTGTTTTTT.

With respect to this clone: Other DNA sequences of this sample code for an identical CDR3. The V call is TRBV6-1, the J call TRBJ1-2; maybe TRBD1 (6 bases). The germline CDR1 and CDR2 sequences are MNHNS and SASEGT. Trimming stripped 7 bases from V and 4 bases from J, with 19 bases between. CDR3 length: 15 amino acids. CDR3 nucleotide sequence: TGTGCCAGCACCCTCGTCCCGGGGGCGGCCTATGGCTACACCTTC. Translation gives CASTLVPGAAYGYTF.

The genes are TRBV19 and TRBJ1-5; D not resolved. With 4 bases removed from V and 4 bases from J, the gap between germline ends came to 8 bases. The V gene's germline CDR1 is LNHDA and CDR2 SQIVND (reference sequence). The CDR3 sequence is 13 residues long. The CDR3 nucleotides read TGTGCCAGTAGTAGCTGGGAAAATCAGCCCCAGCATTTT. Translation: CASSSWENQPQHF.

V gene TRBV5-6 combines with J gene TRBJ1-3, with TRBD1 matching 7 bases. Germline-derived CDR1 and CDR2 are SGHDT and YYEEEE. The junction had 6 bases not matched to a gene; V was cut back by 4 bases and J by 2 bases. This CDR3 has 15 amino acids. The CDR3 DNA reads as TGTGCCAGCAGCCCCTATACAGGGGCTGGAAACACCATATATTTT. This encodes CASSPYTGAGNTIYF. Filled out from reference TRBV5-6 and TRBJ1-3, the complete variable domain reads DAGVTQSPTHLIKTRGQQVTLRCSPKSGHDTVSWYQQALGQGPQFIFQYYEEEERQRGNFPDRFSGHQFPNYSSELNVNALLLGDSALYLCASSPYTGAGNTIYFGEGSWLTVV.

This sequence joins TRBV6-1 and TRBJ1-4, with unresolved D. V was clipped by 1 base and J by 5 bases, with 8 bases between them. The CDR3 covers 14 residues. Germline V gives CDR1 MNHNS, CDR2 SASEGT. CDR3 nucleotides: TGTGCCAGCAGTGAAGGGATCCTGAATGAAAAACTGTTTTTT. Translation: CASSEGILNEKLFF.

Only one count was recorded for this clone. For the CDR3, the DNA is TGCGCCAGCAGCCTTCGCTCAGCGGGATGGAACACCGGGGAGCTGTTTTTT. This sequence encodes CASSLRSAGWNTGELFF. The genes are TRBV4-1 and TRBJ2-2; TRBD2 matches 7 bases. Germline CDR1 reads MGHRA; CDR2 reads YSYEKL. The CDR3 consists of 17 residues. The ends lost 4 bases at V and 1 base at J; junction bases unmatched: 9.

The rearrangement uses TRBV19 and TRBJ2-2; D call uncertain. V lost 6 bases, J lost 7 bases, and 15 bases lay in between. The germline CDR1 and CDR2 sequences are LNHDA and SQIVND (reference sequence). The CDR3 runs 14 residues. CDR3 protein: CASRPWANDGELFF. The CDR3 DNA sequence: TGTGCCAGTAGGCCCTGGGCCAATGACGGGGAGCTGTTTTTT.

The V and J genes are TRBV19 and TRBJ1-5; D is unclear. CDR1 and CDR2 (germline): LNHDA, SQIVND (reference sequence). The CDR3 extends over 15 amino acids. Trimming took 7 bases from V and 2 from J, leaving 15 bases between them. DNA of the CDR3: TGTGCCAGTATCCCCGGGGAGGGTGGCAATCAGCCCCAGCATTTT. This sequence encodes CASIPGEGGNQPQHF.

The CDR3 is CASSQGAARQETQYF. The CDR3, as DNA: TGCGCCAGCAGCCAAGGGGCAGCAAGACAAGAGACCCAGTACTTC. The gene calls are TRBV4-1 and TRBJ2-5; unclear D gene. The V and J ends lost 1 base and 2 bases respectively, with 11 bases between them. Germline-derived CDR1 and CDR2 are MGHRA and YSYEKL. The CDR3 has 15 residues.

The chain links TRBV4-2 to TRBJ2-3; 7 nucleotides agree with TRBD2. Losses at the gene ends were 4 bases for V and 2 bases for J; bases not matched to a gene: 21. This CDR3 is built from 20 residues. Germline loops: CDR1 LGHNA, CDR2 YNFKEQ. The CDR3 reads CASSRNPPPASGVNTDTQYF. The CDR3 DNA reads TGTGCCAGCAGCCGAAACCCCCCCCCGGCTAGCGGAGTAAACACAGATACGCAGTATTTT.

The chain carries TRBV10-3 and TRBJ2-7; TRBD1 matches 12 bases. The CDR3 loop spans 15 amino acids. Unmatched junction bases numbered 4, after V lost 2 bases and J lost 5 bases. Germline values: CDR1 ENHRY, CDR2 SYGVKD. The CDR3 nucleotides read TGTGCCATCAGTGAGGGGACAGGGGGCATCAACGAGCAGTACTTC. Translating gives CAISEGTGGINEQYF.

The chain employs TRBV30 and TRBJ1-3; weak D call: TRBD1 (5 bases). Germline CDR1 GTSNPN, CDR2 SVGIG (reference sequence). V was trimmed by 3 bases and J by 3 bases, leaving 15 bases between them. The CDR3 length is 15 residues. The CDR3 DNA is TGTGCCTGGAGCTTTGGGGGTTACGGTGGAAACACCATATATTTT. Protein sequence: CAWSFGGYGGNTIYF.

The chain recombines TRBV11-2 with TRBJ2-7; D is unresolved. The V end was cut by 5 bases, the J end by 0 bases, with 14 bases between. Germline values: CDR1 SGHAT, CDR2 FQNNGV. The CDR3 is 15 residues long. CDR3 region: CASSRHDISSYEQYF. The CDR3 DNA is TGTGCCAGCAGCCGCCACGACATTTCCTCCTACGAGCAGTACTTC. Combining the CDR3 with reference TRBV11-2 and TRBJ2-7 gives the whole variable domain EAGVAQSPRYKIIEKRQSVAFWCNPISGHATLYWYQQILGQGPKLLIQFQNNGVVDDSQLPKDRFSAERLKGVDSTLKIQPAKLEDSAVYLCASSRHDISSYEQYFGPGTRLTVT.

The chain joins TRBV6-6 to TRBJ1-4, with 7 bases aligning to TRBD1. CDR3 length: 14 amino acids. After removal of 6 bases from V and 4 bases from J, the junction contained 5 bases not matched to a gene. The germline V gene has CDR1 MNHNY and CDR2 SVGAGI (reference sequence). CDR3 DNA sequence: TGTGCCAGCAGGACAGGGCCCCGTAATGAAAAACTGTTTTTT. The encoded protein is CASRTGPRNEKLFF.

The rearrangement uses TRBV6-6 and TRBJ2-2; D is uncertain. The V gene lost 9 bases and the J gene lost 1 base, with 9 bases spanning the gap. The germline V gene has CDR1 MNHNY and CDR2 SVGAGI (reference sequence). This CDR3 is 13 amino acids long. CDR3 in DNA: TGTGCCAGTCGGACCGAGAACACCGGGGAGCTGTTTTTT. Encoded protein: CASRTENTGELFF.

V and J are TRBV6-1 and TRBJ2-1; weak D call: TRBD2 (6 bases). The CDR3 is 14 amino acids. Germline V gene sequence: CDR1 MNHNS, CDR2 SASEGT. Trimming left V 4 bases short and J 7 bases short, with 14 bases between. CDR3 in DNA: TGTGCCAGCAGTGGGGACTCCCGGGGGAATGAGCAGTTCTTC. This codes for CASSGDSRGNEQFF.

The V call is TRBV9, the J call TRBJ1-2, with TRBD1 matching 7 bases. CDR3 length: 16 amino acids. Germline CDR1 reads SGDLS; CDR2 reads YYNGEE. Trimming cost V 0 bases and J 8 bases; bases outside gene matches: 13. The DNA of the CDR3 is TGTGCCAGCAGCGTAGCCGGAACAGGGGTGTCGAGAGGCTACACCTTC. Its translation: CASSVAGTGVSRGYTF. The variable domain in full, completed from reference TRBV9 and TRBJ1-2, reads DSGVTQTPKHLITATGQRVTLRCSPRSGDLSVYWYQQSLDQGLQFLIQYYNGEERAKGNILERFSAQQFPDLHSELNLSSLELGDSALYFCASSVAGTGVSRGYTFGSGTRLTVV.

The CDR3 nucleotides are TGCGCCAGCAGTGAGGGTGGACGGGGGGAGCGCACTGAAGCTTTCTTT. Encoded protein: CASSEGGRGERTEAFF. This sequence joins TRBV10-2 and TRBJ1-1, with a tentative D call TRBD1 (5 bases). The germline V gene has CDR1 WSHSY and CDR2 SAAADI. V was pared by 2 bases and J by 4 bases, with 17 bases between. This CDR3 is built from 16 residues.

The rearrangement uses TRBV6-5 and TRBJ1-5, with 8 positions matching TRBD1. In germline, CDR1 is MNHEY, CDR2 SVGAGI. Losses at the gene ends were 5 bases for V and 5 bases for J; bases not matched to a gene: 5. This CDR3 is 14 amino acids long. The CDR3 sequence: CASSPGGADQPQHF. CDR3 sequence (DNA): TGTGCCAGCAGTCCAGGGGGCGCGGATCAGCCCCAGCATTTT.

CDR3: CASSIKTGAQPQHF. CDR3 DNA sequence: TGTGCCAGTAGTATTAAAACAGGGGCCCAGCCCCAGCATTTT. The J gene is TRBJ1-5, the V gene TRBV19, with 7 bases fitting TRBD1. Trimming cost V 3 bases and J 7 bases; bases outside gene matches: 6. This CDR3 spans 14 amino acids. Germline V lookup: CDR1 LNHDA, CDR2 SQIVND (reference sequence).

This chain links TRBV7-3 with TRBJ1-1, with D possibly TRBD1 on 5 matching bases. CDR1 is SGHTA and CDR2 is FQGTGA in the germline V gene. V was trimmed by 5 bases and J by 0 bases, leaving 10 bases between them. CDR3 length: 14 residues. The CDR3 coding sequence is TGTGCCAGCAGCAATGGGGGATTGAACACTGAAGCTTTCTTT. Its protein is CASSNGGLNTEAFF.

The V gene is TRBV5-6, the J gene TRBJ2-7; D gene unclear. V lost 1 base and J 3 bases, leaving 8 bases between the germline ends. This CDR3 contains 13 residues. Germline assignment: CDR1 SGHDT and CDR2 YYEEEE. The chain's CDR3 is CASSLPQSYEQYF. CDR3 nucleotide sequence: TGTGCCAGCAGCTTGCCACAGAGCTACGAGCAGTACTTC.